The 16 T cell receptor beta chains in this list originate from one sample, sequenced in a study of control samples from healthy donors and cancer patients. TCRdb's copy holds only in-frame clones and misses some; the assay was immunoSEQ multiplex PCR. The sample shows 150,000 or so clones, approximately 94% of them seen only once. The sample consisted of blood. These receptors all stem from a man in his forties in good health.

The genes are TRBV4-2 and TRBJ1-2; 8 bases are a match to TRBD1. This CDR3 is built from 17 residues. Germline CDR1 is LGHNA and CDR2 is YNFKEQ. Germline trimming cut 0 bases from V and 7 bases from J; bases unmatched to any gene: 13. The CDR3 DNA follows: TGTGCCAGCAGCCAAGATAGAGGTTGGCAGGGGGCGCTTGGCTACACCTTC. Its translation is CASSQDRGWQGALGYTF.

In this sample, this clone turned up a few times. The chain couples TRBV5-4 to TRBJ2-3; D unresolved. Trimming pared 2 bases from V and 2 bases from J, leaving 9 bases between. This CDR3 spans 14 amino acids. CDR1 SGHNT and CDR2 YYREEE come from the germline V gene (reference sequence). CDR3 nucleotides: TGTGCCAGCAGCTTCTCGCGGTCCACAGATACGCAGTATTTT. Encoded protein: CASSFSRSTDTQYF.

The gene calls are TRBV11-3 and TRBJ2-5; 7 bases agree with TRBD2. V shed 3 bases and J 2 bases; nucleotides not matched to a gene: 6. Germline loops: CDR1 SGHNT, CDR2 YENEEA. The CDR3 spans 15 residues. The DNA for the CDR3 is TGTGCCAGCAGCTTTTCTTTCGGGGGGCAAGAGACCCAGTACTTC. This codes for CASSFSFGGQETQYF. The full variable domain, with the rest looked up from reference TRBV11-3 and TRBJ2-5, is EAGVVQSPRYKIIEKKQPVAFWCNPISGHNTLYWYLQNLGQGPELLIRYENEEAVDDSQLPKDRFSAERLKGVDSTLKIQPAELGDSAVYLCASSFSFGGQETQYFGPGTRLLVL.

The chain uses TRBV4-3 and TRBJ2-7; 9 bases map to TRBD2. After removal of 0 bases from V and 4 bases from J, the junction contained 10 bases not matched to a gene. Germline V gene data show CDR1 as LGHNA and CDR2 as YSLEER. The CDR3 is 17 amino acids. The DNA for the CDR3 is TGCGCCAGCAGCCAAGATATAGGAGCGGGGGGCCTGTACGAGCAGTACTTC. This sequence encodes CASSQDIGAGGLYEQYF.

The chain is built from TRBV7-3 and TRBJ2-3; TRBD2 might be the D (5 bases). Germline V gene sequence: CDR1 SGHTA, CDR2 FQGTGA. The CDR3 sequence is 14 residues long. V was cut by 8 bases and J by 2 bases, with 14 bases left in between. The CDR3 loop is CASGGPYHTDTQYF. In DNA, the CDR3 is TGTGCCAGCGGCGGGCCCTACCACACAGATACGCAGTATTTT.

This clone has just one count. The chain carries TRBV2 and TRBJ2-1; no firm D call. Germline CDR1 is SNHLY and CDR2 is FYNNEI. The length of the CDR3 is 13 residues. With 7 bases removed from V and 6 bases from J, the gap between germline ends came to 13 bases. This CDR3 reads CASMTTVGNEQFF. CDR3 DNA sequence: TGTGCCAGCATGACCACGGTTGGCAATGAGCAGTTCTTC.

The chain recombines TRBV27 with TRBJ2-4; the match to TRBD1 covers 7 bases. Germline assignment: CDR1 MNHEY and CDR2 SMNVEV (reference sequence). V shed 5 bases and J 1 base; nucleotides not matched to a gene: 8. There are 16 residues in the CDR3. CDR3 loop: CASSPPRQGAKNIQYF. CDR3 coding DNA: TGTGCCAGCAGTCCTCCAAGACAGGGTGCCAAAAACATTCAGTACTTC.

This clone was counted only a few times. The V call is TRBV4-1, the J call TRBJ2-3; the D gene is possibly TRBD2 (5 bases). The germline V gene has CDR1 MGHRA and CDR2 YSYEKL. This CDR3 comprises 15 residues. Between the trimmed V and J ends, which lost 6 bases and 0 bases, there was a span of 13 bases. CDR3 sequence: CASSRRTSSTDTQYF. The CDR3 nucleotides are TGCGCCAGCAGTCGAAGGACTTCTAGCACAGATACGCAGTATTTT.

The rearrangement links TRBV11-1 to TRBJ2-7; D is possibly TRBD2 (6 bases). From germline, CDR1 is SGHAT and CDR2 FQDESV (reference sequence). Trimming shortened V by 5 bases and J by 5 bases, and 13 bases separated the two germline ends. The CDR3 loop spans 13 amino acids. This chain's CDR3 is CASSPNTGDEQYF. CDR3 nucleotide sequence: TGTGCCAGCAGCCCGAATACGGGGGACGAGCAGTACTTC.

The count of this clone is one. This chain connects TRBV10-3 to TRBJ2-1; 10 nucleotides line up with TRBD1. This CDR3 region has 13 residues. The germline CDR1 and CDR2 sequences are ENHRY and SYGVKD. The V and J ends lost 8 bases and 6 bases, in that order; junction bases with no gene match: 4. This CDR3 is CAIGWTGGNEQFF. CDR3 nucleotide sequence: TGTGCCATCGGCTGGACAGGGGGCAATGAGCAGTTCTTC.

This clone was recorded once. The CDR3 is CATGGQPDTQYF. DNA of the CDR3: TGTGCCACAGGGGGACAGCCGGATACGCAGTATTTT. The genes are TRBV24-1 and TRBJ2-3; TRBD1 matches 7 bases. Germline CDR1 and CDR2: KGHDR and SFDVKD. J gave up 6 bases and V 10 bases, and 6 bases lay outside the gene matches. The length of the CDR3 is 12 residues.

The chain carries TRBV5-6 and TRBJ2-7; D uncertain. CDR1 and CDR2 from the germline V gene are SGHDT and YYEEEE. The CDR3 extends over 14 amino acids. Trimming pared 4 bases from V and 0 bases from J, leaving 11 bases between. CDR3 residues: CASSTASVSYEQYF. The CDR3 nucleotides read TGTGCCAGCAGCACGGCCAGCGTCTCCTACGAGCAGTACTTC.

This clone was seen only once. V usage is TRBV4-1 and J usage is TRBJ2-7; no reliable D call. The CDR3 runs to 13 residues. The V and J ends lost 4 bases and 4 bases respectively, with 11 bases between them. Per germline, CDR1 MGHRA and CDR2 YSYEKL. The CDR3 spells CASSLDFLYEQYF. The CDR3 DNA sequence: TGCGCCAGCAGCCTGGATTTCCTTTACGAGCAGTACTTC.

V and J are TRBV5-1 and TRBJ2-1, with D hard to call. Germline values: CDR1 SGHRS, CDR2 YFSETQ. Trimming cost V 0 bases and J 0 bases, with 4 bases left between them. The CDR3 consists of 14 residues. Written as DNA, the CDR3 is TGCGCCAGCAGCTTGGGCGACTCCTACAATGAGCAGTTCTTC. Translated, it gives CASSLGDSYNEQFF.

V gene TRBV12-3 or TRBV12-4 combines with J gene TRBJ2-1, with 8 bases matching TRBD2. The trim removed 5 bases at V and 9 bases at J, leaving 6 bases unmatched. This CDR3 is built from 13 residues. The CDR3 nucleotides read TGTGCCAGCAGTGTGGGACTAGTGGTTGAGCAGTTCTTC. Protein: CASSVGLVVEQFF.

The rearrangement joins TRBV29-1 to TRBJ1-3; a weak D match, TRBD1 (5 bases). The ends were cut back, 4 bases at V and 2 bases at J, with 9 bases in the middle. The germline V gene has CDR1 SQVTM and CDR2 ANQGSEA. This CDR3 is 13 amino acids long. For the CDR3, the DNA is TGCAGCGTTGTAAGGGGTCCTGGAAACACCATATATTTT. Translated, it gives CSVVRGPGNTIYF.